This T cell receptor (beta chain) was identified in a study of blood T cells in healthy people across ages. It was with a sample-barcoded 5' primer and a J-beta primer mix that a second PCR of roughly 7 to 12 cycles was run. A tag from a template-switch adaptor with 12 random nucleotides marked each cDNA molecule. Sequencing of every sample gave 2.5 million or more CDR3-containing paired-end reads. One entry per CDR3 protein results from TCRdb running MiXCR on the 5' RACE reads. The sample yields 600,000 to 1,000,000 distinct CDR3 sequences, roughly 50% seen once. Study-level findings and limits: TCR beta diversity tracked closely with naive T cell percentage.

This CDR3 region has 13 residues. Germline values: CDR1 MNHEY, CDR2 SVGAGI. The germline V and J ends were trimmed by 3 bases and 6 bases, with 12 bases remaining between them. About this clonotype itself: Its antigen is as yet unknown.

Isolation yielded PBMCs, at least 6 million per sample, in every case. The V and J genes are TRBV6-5 and TRBJ2-7, with D perhaps given as TRBD1 or TRBD2 (5 bases each). This sequence was found in a man aged 30-40 years in good health. The sequenced sample was blood. The CDR3 bases are TGTGCCAGCAGTTATTCCCAGGGACCCGAGCAGTACTTC. This encodes CASSYSQGPEQYF.